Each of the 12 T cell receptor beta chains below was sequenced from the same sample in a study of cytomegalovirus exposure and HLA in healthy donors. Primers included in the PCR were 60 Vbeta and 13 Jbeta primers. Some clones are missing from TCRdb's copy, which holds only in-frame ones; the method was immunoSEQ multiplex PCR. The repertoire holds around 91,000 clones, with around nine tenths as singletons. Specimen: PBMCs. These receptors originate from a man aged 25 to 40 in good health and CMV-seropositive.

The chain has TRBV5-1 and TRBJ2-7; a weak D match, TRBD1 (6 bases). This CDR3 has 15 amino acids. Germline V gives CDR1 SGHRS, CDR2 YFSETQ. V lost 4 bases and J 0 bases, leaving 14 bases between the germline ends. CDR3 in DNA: TGCGCCAGCAGCCCCCGGACAGACAGCTCCTACGAGCAGTACTTC. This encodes CASSPRTDSSYEQYF. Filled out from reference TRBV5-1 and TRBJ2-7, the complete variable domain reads KAGVTQTPRYLIKTRGQQVTLSCSPISGHRSVSWYQQTPGQGLQFLFEYFSETQRNKGNFPGRFSGRQFSNSRSEMNVSTLELGDSALYLCASSPRTDSSYEQYFGPGTRLTVT.

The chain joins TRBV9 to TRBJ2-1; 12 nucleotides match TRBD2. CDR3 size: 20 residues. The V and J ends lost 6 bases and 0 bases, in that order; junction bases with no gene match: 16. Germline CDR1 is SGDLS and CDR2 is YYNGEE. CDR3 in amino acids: CASTGSSASGRAPSYNEQFF. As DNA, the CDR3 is TGTGCCAGCACGGGTAGCAGTGCTAGCGGGAGGGCCCCCTCCTACAATGAGCAGTTCTTC.

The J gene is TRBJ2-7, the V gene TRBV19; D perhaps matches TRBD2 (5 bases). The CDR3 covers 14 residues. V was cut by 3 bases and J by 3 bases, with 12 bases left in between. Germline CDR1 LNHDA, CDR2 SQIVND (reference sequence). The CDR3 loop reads CASSIYGENYEQYF. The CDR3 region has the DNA TGTGCCAGTAGTATTTACGGGGAAAACTACGAGCAGTACTTC.

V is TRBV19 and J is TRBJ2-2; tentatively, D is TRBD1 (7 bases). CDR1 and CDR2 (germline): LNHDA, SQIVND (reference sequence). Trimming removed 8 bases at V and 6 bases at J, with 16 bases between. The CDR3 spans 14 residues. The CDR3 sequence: CASWRDSVAGELFF. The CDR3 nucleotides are TGTGCCAGTTGGCGGGACAGCGTCGCCGGGGAGCTGTTTTTT.

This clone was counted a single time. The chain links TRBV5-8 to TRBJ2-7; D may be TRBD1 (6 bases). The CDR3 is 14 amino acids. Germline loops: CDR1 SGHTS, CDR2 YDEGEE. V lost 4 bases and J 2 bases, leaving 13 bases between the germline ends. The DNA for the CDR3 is TGTGCCAGCAGCCCCGGGACATTAGCCTACGAGCAGTACTTC. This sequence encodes CASSPGTLAYEQYF.

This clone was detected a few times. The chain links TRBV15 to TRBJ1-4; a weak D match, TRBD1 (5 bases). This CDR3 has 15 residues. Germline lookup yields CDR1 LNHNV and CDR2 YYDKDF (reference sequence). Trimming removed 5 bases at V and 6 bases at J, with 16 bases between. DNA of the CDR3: TGTGCCACCAGCCCGGGTAGGGGAGGTGATGAAAAACTGTTTTTT. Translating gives CATSPGRGGDEKLFF.

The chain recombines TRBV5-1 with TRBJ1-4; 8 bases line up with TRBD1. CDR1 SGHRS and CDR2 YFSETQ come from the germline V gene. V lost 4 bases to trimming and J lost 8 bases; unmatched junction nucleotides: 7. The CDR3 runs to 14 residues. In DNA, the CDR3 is TGCGCCAGCAGCCGGACAGGGTCACGAGAAAAACTGTTTTTT. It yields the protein CASSRTGSREKLFF.

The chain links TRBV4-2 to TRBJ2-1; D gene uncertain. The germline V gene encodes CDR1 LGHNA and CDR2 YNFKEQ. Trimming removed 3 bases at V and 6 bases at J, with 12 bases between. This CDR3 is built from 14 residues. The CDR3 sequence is CASSQSLGSNEQFF. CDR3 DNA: TGTGCCAGCAGCCAGTCCCTGGGCAGCAATGAGCAGTTCTTC.

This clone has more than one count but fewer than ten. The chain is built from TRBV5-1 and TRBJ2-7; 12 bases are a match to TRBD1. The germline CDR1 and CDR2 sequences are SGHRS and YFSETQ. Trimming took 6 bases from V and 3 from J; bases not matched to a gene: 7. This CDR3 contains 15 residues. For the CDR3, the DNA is TGCGCCAGCAAAACCGGGACAGGGGGCGTCTACGAGCAGTACTTC. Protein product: CASKTGTGGVYEQYF.

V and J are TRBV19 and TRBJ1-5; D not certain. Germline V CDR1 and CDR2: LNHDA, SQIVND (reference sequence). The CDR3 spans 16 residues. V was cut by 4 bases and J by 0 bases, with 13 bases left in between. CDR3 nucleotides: TGTGCCAGTAGTAGTGCCTTAGTTCCTAGCAATCAGCCCCAGCATTTT. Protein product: CASSSALVPSNQPQHF. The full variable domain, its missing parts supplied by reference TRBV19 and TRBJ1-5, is DGGITQSPKYLFRKEGQNVTLSCEQNLNHDAMYWYRQDPGQGLRLIYYSQIVNDFQKGDIAEGYSVSREKKESFPLTVTSAQKNPTAFYLCASSSALVPSNQPQHFGDGTRLSIL.

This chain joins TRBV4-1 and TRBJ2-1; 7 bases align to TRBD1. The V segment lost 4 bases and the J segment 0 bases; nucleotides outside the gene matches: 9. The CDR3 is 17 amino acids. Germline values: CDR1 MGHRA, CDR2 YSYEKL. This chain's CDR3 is CASSPSLGTVSYNEQFF. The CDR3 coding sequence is TGCGCCAGCAGCCCATCCCTCGGGACAGTCTCCTACAATGAGCAGTTCTTC.

CDR3 coding DNA: TGTGCCAGCACCCCCGGGGTAGCGGGAGAAGAAAACTCCGAGCAGTACTTC. It encodes CASTPGVAGEENSEQYF. This chain links TRBV21-1 with TRBJ2-7; the table's D call, TRBD2, was not checked against the DNA. TRBV21-1 counts as a pseudogene. This CDR3 is 17 amino acids long.